The TCR beta chain under discussion was sequenced for a study of blood T cells in healthy people across ages. Overall study: For every two T cells, template switching captured about one barcoded beta molecule.

The second PCR ran roughly 6 to 12 cycles with a sample-barcoded 5' primer and J-beta primers. The yield of each sample was at least 3 million CDR3-containing paired-end reads. MiXCR, applied by TCRdb to the 5' RACE reads, yields one record per CDR3 protein. The repertoire has 750,000 to 950,000 distinct CDR3 sequences, around 25% of them found once; the top ten carry around 3%. Collection of around 9.3 milliliters of peripheral blood was performed for each donor. V was trimmed by 5 bases and J by 3 bases, leaving 10 bases between them. This CDR3 comprises 13 residues. CDR1 is MGHDK and CDR2 is SYGVNS in the germline V gene. The same sample was also studied in work on T cells of mothers and their children.

Sequencing used blood. The gene calls are TRBV25-1 and TRBJ1-1, with a weak D call TRBD1 (6 bases). The sequence was obtained from a boy between 10 and 17 years old in good health. This CDR3 is CASSTGSYTEAFF. CDR3 in DNA: TGTGCCAGCAGTACAGGGTCGTACACTGAAGCTTTCTTT.